The 19 T cell receptor beta chains below were found in one sample sequenced in a study of vaccination and CD4 T cells after COVID-19. The assay that was used to sequence DNA from cultured CD4+ T cells was the Oncomine TCR Beta short-read assay. One entry per CDR3 protein, called by TCRdb with MiXCR from the PCR reads. The data show some 7,000 distinct CDR3 sequences, roughly 50% seen once. These TCRs are of unknown antigen specificity. Treatment reported: roughly nine-day PBMC culture with coronavirus spike peptide pools or control peptides (ViraFEST assay). Unexposed donor CD4+ T cells predated the COVID-19 pandemic, collected 2011-2018. The sample taken for sequencing was CD4+ T cells from blood, cultured in vitro. The receptor source for this set is a human donor in good health.

The chain uses TRBV6-1 and TRBJ1-6; TRBD1 agrees at 7 bases. The CDR3 covers 17 residues. J was trimmed by 3 bases and V by 6 bases; bases with no gene match: 11. Germline loops: CDR1 MNHNS, CDR2 SASEGT. CDR3 nucleotide sequence: TGTGCCAGCAGGCAACGAACAGGGGTGGGCTATAATTCACCCCTCCACTTT. This codes for CASRQRTGVGYNSPLHF.

Here the CDR3 DNA reads TGTGCCAGCAGTTACCAGGACAGGCCTAATCAGCCCCAGCATTTT. Translated: CASSYQDRPNQPQHF. This rearrangement joins TRBV6-5 to TRBJ1-5, with TRBD1 identical over 7 bases. From germline, CDR1 is MNHEY and CDR2 SVGAGI. The CDR3 covers 15 residues. V lost 2 bases, J lost 4 bases, and 5 bases stayed unmatched.

This clonotype has only a few counts. The V gene is TRBV27, the J gene TRBJ2-4, with 9 bases fitting TRBD1. J was trimmed by 8 bases and V by 10 bases; bases with no gene match: 9. There are 13 residues in the CDR3. Germline-derived CDR1 and CDR2 are MNHEY and SMNVEV (reference sequence). CDR3 bases: TGTGCCACCTGGGACAGGGAAATACACATTCAGTACTTC. Protein product: CATWDREIHIQYF.

This clonotype was seen a handful of times. The rearrangement joins TRBV2 to TRBJ2-7, with 7 nucleotides matching TRBD1. The CDR3 is made up of 15 amino acids. Germline CDR1 SNHLY, CDR2 FYNNEI. Trimming cost V 4 bases and J 2 bases; bases outside gene matches: 8. This chain's CDR3 is CASSVSQGVAYEQYF. The DNA of the CDR3 is TGTGCCAGCAGTGTTAGCCAGGGGGTTGCCTACGAGCAGTACTTC.

The V and J genes are TRBV10-3 and TRBJ1-3, with 8 positions matching TRBD1. CDR3 size: 15 residues. The germline V gene has CDR1 ENHRY and CDR2 SYGVKD. The CDR3 reads CGTGTGQVSGNTIYF. Written as DNA, the CDR3 is TGTGGGACCGGGACAGGCCAGGTCTCTGGAAACACCATATATTTT.

The rearrangement joins TRBV6-1 to TRBJ2-2; D perhaps matches TRBD1 (6 bases). Deletions cut 9 bases from V and 5 bases from J, with 22 bases between. Germline values: CDR1 MNHNS, CDR2 SASEGT. There are 16 residues in the CDR3. CDR3 coding DNA: TGTGCCAGTGAGCAGGGGCAGGGTTTGGGGACCGGGGAGCTGTTTTTT. Protein product: CASEQGQGLGTGELFF.

V and J are TRBV12-3 or TRBV12-4 and TRBJ2-5; TRBD2 agrees at 12 bases. J was trimmed by 0 bases and V by 2 bases; bases with no gene match: 1. This CDR3 contains 16 residues. Here the CDR3 DNA reads TGTGCCAGCAGTTTACTAGCGGGGGGGTACCAAGAGACCCAGTACTTC. This gives the protein CASSLLAGGYQETQYF.

The chain is built from TRBV6-1 and TRBJ1-2, with D maybe TRBD1 (5 bases). The CDR3 is 12 residues long. V was cut by 5 bases and J by 6 bases, with 10 bases left in between. The germline CDR1 and CDR2 sequences are MNHNS and SASEGT. CDR3 nucleotides: TGTGCCAGCAGTACCGGGACTCATGGCTACACCTTC. Translation: CASSTGTHGYTF.

This rearrangement joins TRBV7-9 to TRBJ1-2; D remains unclear. CDR1 SEHNR and CDR2 FQNEAQ come from the germline V gene (reference sequence). CDR3 length equals 12 residues. The V end lost 1 base, the J end lost 8 bases, and 8 bases lay between the germline ends. This CDR3 reads CASSLVSDGYTF. The CDR3 nucleotides are TGTGCCAGCAGCTTAGTGTCTGACGGCTACACCTTC.

The chain links TRBV5-4 to TRBJ1-5; D is unresolved. The CDR3 is 16 residues long. The germline V and J ends were trimmed by 0 bases and 3 bases, with 13 bases remaining between them. Germline V gives CDR1 SGHNT, CDR2 YYREEE (reference sequence). CDR3 nucleotides: TGTGCCAGCAGCTTGGGGTATCCCAAACTCAATCAGCCCCAGCATTTT. Protein sequence: CASSLGYPKLNQPQHF.

CDR3 sequence: CASSETRRGQEDTQYF. In DNA form, the CDR3 reads TGTGCCAGCAGCGAAACTAGGAGGGGCCAGGAAGATACGCAGTATTTT. The chain employs TRBV11-3 and TRBJ2-3; weak D call: TRBD2 (6 bases). With 5 bases removed from V and 5 bases from J, the gap between germline ends came to 20 bases. This CDR3 contains 16 residues. Germline V gives CDR1 SGHNT, CDR2 YENEEA.

CDR3 sequence reads: CASRGGQGTSNQPQHF. The CDR3 DNA follows: TGTGCCAGCCGGGGGGGACAGGGGACAAGCAATCAGCCCCAGCATTTT. The chain uses TRBV2 and TRBJ1-5; 10 bases agree with TRBD1. Germline V gives CDR1 SNHLY, CDR2 FYNNEI. V gave up 8 bases and J gave up 1 base; unmatched junction bases: 8. The CDR3 is 16 residues long. The complete variable domain, with remaining parts taken from reference TRBV2 and TRBJ1-5, reads EPEVTQTPSHQVTQMGQEVILRCVPISNHLYFYWYRQILGQKVEFLVSFYNNEISEKSEIFDDQFSVERPDGSNFTLKIRSTKLEDSAMYFCASRGGQGTSNQPQHFGDGTRLSIL.

The chain recombines TRBV6-9 with TRBJ2-3; D remains ambiguous. Trimming shortened V by 5 bases and J by 5 bases, and 11 bases separated the two germline ends. The CDR3 totals 13 residues. The germline gives CDR1 MNHGY, CDR2 SVAAGI. The CDR3 DNA sequence: TGTGCCAGCAGTGAACAATGGGGAGATACGCAGTATTTT. This encodes CASSEQWGDTQYF.

This clonotype was observed a single time. The J gene is TRBJ1-1, the V gene TRBV28; possibly TRBD1 for D (6 bases). The CDR3 is made up of 13 amino acids. Germline V gives CDR1 MDHEN, CDR2 SYDVKM. V lost 10 bases, J lost 1 base, and 13 bases lay in between. CDR3 DNA: TGTGCCACCCACAGGGCATGGAACACTGAAGCTTTCTTT. This codes for CATHRAWNTEAFF.

The CDR3 DNA reads TGTGCCAGCAGCCACGGGACAATCCCTCTCTATGGCTACACCTTC. Translated, it gives CASSHGTIPLYGYTF. The chain combines TRBV5-6 with TRBJ1-2, with D perhaps TRBD1 (6 bases). The V end was cut by 4 bases, the J end by 4 bases, with 17 bases between. Looked up from germline, CDR1 is SGHDT and CDR2 is YYEEEE. This CDR3 is 15 amino acids long. The complete variable domain, with remaining parts taken from reference TRBV5-6 and TRBJ1-2, reads DAGVTQSPTHLIKTRGQQVTLRCSPKSGHDTVSWYQQALGQGPQFIFQYYEEEERQRGNFPDRFSGHQFPNYSSELNVNALLLGDSALYLCASSHGTIPLYGYTFGSGTRLTVV.

The chain employs TRBV3-1 and TRBJ1-2, with 9 bases identical to TRBD1. The trim removed 1 base at V and 4 bases at J, leaving 4 bases unmatched. Per the germline V gene, CDR1 is LGHDT and CDR2 is YNNKEL (reference sequence). CDR3 length: 15 amino acids. The DNA of the CDR3 is TGTGCCAGCAGCCAAGTCCCGGGACAGGGCTATGGCTACACCTTC. The encoded protein is CASSQVPGQGYGYTF.

This clonotype rates as large. The chain couples TRBV6-1 to TRBJ1-2, with D possibly being TRBD1 (6 bases). Between the trimmed V and J ends, which lost 6 bases and 8 bases, there was a span of 22 bases. This CDR3 is 15 amino acids long. Germline CDR1 and CDR2: MNHNS and SASEGT. CDR3 coding DNA: TGTGCCAGCAGCTCCCGGGTGGGGGGGCCGTTCGGCTACACCTTC. This encodes CASSSRVGGPFGYTF.

This clonotype was seen only once. The chain combines TRBV7-2 with TRBJ2-3, with 13 bases aligning to TRBD2. Germline CDR1 SGHTA, CDR2 FQGNSA. CDR3 size: 15 residues. The V gene end was trimmed by 4 bases and the J gene end by 7 bases; junction bases not matched to a gene: 5. This CDR3 reads CASSSRLAGGNTQYF. In DNA form, the CDR3 reads TGTGCCAGCAGCTCAAGACTAGCGGGGGGCAATACGCAGTATTTT.

CDR3 loop: CASSLGTGLPYEQYF. CDR3 nucleotide sequence: TGTGCCAGCAGCTTGGGGACAGGTCTCCCCTACGAGCAGTACTTC. The V gene is TRBV5-7, the J gene TRBJ2-7; 7 bases align to TRBD1. TRBV5-7 is flagged as an ORF with uncertain function. There are 15 residues in the CDR3. V lost 0 bases, J lost 2 bases, and 5 bases stayed unmatched.